These 8 T cell receptor beta chains were sequenced from one sample in a study of blood T cell repertoires in COVID-19. Sequencing was performed with immunoSEQ multiplex PCR; in TCRdb, only in-frame clones are kept and a portion is missing. This table holds some 73,000 clones, approximately 77% found once. Sequences were obtained from peripheral blood. The receptors were gathered from a man aged 65 to 79 with COVID-19, enrolled during active disease.

The table lists this clone with a few counts. This chain joins TRBV19 and TRBJ1-2; weak D call: TRBD1 (5 bases). Trimming took 5 bases from V and 4 from J, leaving 14 bases between them. The CDR3 has 14 amino acids. The germline gives CDR1 LNHDA, CDR2 SQIVND (reference sequence). CDR3 bases: TGTGCCAGTAGTGGCAGGGCAGCCTCCTATGGCTACACCTTC. It is translated as CASSGRAASYGYTF.

The chain links TRBV6-6 to TRBJ2-7; no reliable D call. Between the trimmed V and J ends, which lost 7 bases and 2 bases, there was a span of 12 bases. The CDR3 sequence is 13 residues long. CDR1 is MNHNY, CDR2 SVGAGI, per germline (reference sequence). The CDR3 region is CASKPRATYEQYF. The CDR3 DNA is TGTGCCAGCAAACCCAGAGCGACCTACGAGCAGTACTTC.

The gene calls are TRBV30 and TRBJ2-7; D is possibly TRBD1 (7 bases). V lost 4 bases and J 3 bases, leaving 19 bases between the germline ends. This CDR3 contains 15 residues. In germline, CDR1 is GTSNPN, CDR2 SVGIG (reference sequence). CDR3 nucleotide sequence: TGTGCCTGGACCTATTTTCGACAGGGAGGCTACGAGCAGTACTTC. Residues: CAWTYFRQGGYEQYF. The variable domain in full, completed from reference TRBV30 and TRBJ2-7, reads SQTIHQWPATLVQPVGSPLSLECTVEGTSNPNLYWYRQAAGRGLQLLFYSVGIGQISSEVPQNLSASRPQDRQFILSSKKLLLSDSGFYLCAWTYFRQGGYEQYFGPGTRLTVT.

This sequence joins TRBV28 and TRBJ2-7; D is unresolved. This CDR3 has 12 residues. From germline, CDR1 is MDHEN and CDR2 SYDVKM. The V gene lost 3 bases and the J gene lost 3 bases, with 6 bases spanning the gap. CDR3 nucleotides: TGTGCCAGCAGTTTGACGGGCTACGAGCAGTACTTC. This codes for CASSLTGYEQYF. The full variable domain, its missing parts supplied by reference TRBV28 and TRBJ2-7, is DVKVTQSSRYLVKRTGEKVFLECVQDMDHENMFWYRQDPGLGLRLIYFSYDVKMKEKGDIPEGYSVSREKKERFSLILESASTNQTSMYLCASSLTGYEQYFGPGTRLTVT.

This clone was observed a single time. The chain is built from TRBV3-1 (or the pseudogene TRBV3-2) and TRBJ1-1; D ambiguous. V was trimmed by 1 base and J by 5 bases, leaving 14 bases between them. Germline CDR1 and CDR2: LGHDT and YNNKEL (reference sequence). The length of the CDR3 is 15 residues. This CDR3 reads CASSQVWQPGTEAFF. The DNA of the CDR3 is TGTGCCAGCAGCCAAGTATGGCAGCCGGGGACTGAAGCTTTCTTT.

This clone occurred a few times. CDR3 DNA sequence: TGTGCCTGGAGTCCCCCCCGGCGACTAGCGGGTGACAATGAGCAGTTCTTC. It yields the protein CAWSPPRRLAGDNEQFF. This chain uses TRBV30 with TRBJ2-1; 10 bases are shared with TRBD2. J gave up 5 bases and V 2 bases, and 12 bases lay outside the gene matches. Germline-derived CDR1 and CDR2 are GTSNPN and SVGIG (reference sequence). The CDR3 is 17 amino acids.

This clone was seen a single time. The chain has TRBV12-3 or TRBV12-4 and TRBJ2-5, with TRBD2 matching 7 bases. The CDR3 loop spans 13 amino acids. Germline trimming cut 6 bases from V and 4 bases from J; bases unmatched to any gene: 5. The CDR3 is CASSTLATETQYF. Here the CDR3 DNA reads TGTGCCAGCAGCACACTAGCGACAGAGACCCAGTACTTC.

The chain couples TRBV29-1 to TRBJ1-1; D might be TRBD1 (6 bases). V lost 7 bases and J 6 bases, leaving 12 bases between the germline ends. The CDR3 covers 11 residues. Germline lookup yields CDR1 SQVTM and CDR2 ANQGSEA. The CDR3 reads CSGIRGSEAFF. The DNA of the CDR3 is TGCAGCGGAATCAGGGGTTCTGAAGCTTTCTTT.